The 20 T cell receptor beta chains below were found in one sample sequenced in a study of blood T cell repertoires in COVID-19. Assay used: immunoSEQ multiplex PCR; TCRdb lists only in-frame clones, some missing. Among about 41,000 clones listed, 70% to 90% were seen once. The sample comprised peripheral blood. The origin of the receptors is a human donor in a cohort sampled during active COVID-19.

The chain couples TRBV5-6 to TRBJ1-5, with D perhaps TRBD1 (5 bases). The CDR3 has 13 residues. The V and J ends lost 5 bases and 6 bases respectively, with 12 bases between them. Germline CDR1 and CDR2: SGHDT and YYEEEE. The CDR3 here is CASSQGTAQPQHF. The CDR3 nucleotides are TGTGCCAGCAGTCAGGGTACCGCTCAGCCCCAGCATTTT.

This clone was found a few times. The gene calls are TRBV5-5 and TRBJ2-7, with D hard to call. V was pared by 1 base and J by 2 bases, with 4 bases between. Germline CDR1 reads SGHKS; CDR2 reads YYEKEE (reference sequence). This CDR3 contains 12 residues. The CDR3 is CASSLIAYEQYF. The DNA of the CDR3 is TGTGCCAGCAGCTTGATAGCCTACGAGCAGTACTTC.

CDR3 nucleotide sequence: TGTGCCAGTCTGACGGGGGAGCAGTACTTC. Encoded protein: CASLTGEQYF. V and J are TRBV6-4 and TRBJ2-7; weak D call: TRBD2 (5 bases). With 9 bases removed from V and 7 bases from J, the gap between germline ends came to 10 bases. Germline CDR1 and CDR2: MRHNA and SNTAGT. The CDR3 sequence is 10 residues long.

The chain links TRBV3-1 (or the pseudogene TRBV3-2) to TRBJ2-1; D not certain. Deletions cut 0 bases from V and 6 bases from J, with 9 bases between. This CDR3 region has 14 residues. Germline CDR1 is LGHDT and CDR2 is YNNKEL (reference sequence). The CDR3: CASSQDLPSNEQFF. The DNA of the CDR3 is TGTGCCAGCAGCCAAGATCTGCCTAGCAATGAGCAGTTCTTC.

The J gene is TRBJ1-1, the V gene TRBV28; tentative D call: TRBD1 (5 bases). CDR1 MDHEN and CDR2 SYDVKM come from the germline V gene. Trimming left V 6 bases short and J 3 bases short, with 20 bases between. This CDR3 contains 16 residues. The CDR3 reads CASSETGRDFDTEAFF. CDR3 DNA sequence: TGTGCCAGCAGCGAAACGGGCAGGGATTTCGACACTGAAGCTTTCTTT.

The chain joins TRBV6-5 to TRBJ2-1, with 7 bases lining up with TRBD2. The V gene end was trimmed by 5 bases and the J gene end by 11 bases; junction bases not matched to a gene: 6. The CDR3 covers 12 residues. Germline lookup yields CDR1 MNHEY and CDR2 SVGAGI. CDR3 in amino acids: CASSRDYSQQFF. In DNA, the CDR3 is TGTGCCAGCAGTAGGGACTACTCCCAGCAGTTCTTC.

The CDR3 coding sequence is TGTGCCAGCAGTTTAGGGGCTGGGCTAGCGGGAGGGATTTCTGCCTACGAGCAGTACTTC. Protein: CASSLGAGLAGGISAYEQYF. V and J are TRBV27 and TRBJ2-7, with 12 bases that match TRBD2. Germline trimming cut 2 bases from V and 2 bases from J; bases unmatched to any gene: 16. Looked up from germline, CDR1 is MNHEY and CDR2 is SMNVEV (reference sequence). CDR3 length equals 20 residues.

The chain employs TRBV7-6 and TRBJ1-4; 7 nucleotides agree with TRBD1. The germline gives CDR1 SGHVS, CDR2 FNYEAQ. The junction had 7 bases not matched to a gene; V was cut back by 5 bases and J by 4 bases. The CDR3 sequence is 15 residues long. The CDR3 nucleotides read TGTGCCAGCAGCCCTGGGACAGACCATAATGAAAAACTGTTTTTT. It is translated as CASSPGTDHNEKLFF.

This chain uses TRBV12-3 or TRBV12-4 with TRBJ1-2; no reliable D call. The V end lost 6 bases, the J end lost 2 bases, and 10 bases lay between the germline ends. CDR3 length: 13 residues. The CDR3 bases are TGTGCCAGCAGCCCCAACTCAAACTATGGCTACACCTTC. Protein: CASSPNSNYGYTF.

The rearrangement uses TRBV7-3 and TRBJ2-3; TRBD2 agrees at 15 bases. Germline lookup yields CDR1 SGHTA and CDR2 FQGTGA. The CDR3 consists of 23 residues. Unmatched junction bases numbered 16, after V lost 0 bases and J lost 0 bases. Here the CDR3 DNA reads TGTGCCAGCAGCTTAACAAGGGGAAGGACTAGCGGGAGGGGGGGACCTAGCACAGATACGCAGTATTTT. Translation: CASSLTRGRTSGRGGPSTDTQYF.

This clone was picked up one time. V is TRBV12-3 or TRBV12-4 and J is TRBJ2-7, with TRBD2 as a possible D gene (5 bases). The CDR3 is 13 amino acids. With 7 bases removed from V and 3 bases from J, the gap between germline ends came to 13 bases. This chain's CDR3 is CASTPGRFYEQYF. The CDR3 nucleotides are TGTGCCAGCACCCCGGGAAGGTTCTACGAGCAGTACTTC.

This chain links TRBV7-6 with TRBJ2-2, with 7 nucleotides matching TRBD2. The CDR3 length is 15 residues. Germline-derived CDR1 and CDR2 are SGHVS and FNYEAQ. The V and J ends lost 5 bases and 0 bases, in that order; junction bases with no gene match: 3. The CDR3 DNA follows: TGTGCCAGCAGCCTTGCGGGGGCGAACACCGGGGAGCTGTTTTTT. Amino acids: CASSLAGANTGELFF.

This clone was seen once. This chain links TRBV6-5 with TRBJ2-7, with 7 bases lining up with TRBD1. Germline V CDR1 and CDR2: MNHEY, SVGAGI. CDR3 size: 14 residues. V shed 7 bases and J 6 bases; nucleotides not matched to a gene: 12. The CDR3 protein is CASNPRDRRTEQYF. The CDR3 DNA follows: TGTGCCAGCAACCCCCGGGACAGACGGACCGAGCAGTACTTC.

The CDR3 coding sequence is TGTGCCGCGGTGGATTTCAGCTCCTACGAGCAGTACTTC. It translates to CAAVDFSSYEQYF. This chain connects TRBV2 to TRBJ2-7; D is ambiguous. This CDR3 region has 13 residues. The V end lost 11 bases, the J end lost 0 bases, and 14 bases lay between the germline ends. Germline V gene sequence: CDR1 SNHLY, CDR2 FYNNEI.

V and J are TRBV10-1 and TRBJ1-4; the match to TRBD1 covers 8 bases. This CDR3 has 14 amino acids. J gave up 8 bases and V 5 bases, and 7 bases lay outside the gene matches. Germline CDR1 reads WNHNN; CDR2 reads SYGVQD (reference sequence). CDR3 protein: CASSPGGEVEKLFF. CDR3 nucleotides: TGCGCCAGCAGTCCAGGGGGCGAGGTCGAAAAACTGTTTTTT.

The chain combines TRBV6-2 or TRBV6-3 with TRBJ2-1, with 10 bases lining up with TRBD2. Losses at the gene ends were 2 bases for V and 8 bases for J; bases not matched to a gene: 9. The CDR3 is 16 residues long. Germline V lookup: CDR1 MNHEY, CDR2 SVGEGT. Here the CDR3 DNA reads TGTGCCAGCAGTTACCTAACTAGCGGGATAGGATATGAGCAGTTCTTC. It translates to CASSYLTSGIGYEQFF.

V usage is TRBV18 and J usage is TRBJ2-7, with a weak D call TRBD1 (5 bases). The V end was cut by 3 bases, the J end by 1 base, with 10 bases between. The CDR3 is 14 amino acids. From germline, CDR1 is KGHSH and CDR2 LQKENI. CDR3 sequence reads: CASSPGRSSYEQYF. CDR3 nucleotides: TGTGCCAGCTCACCGGGGCGGTCTTCCTACGAGCAGTACTTC.

The rearrangement uses TRBV7-2 and TRBJ2-1; 7 bases line up with TRBD2. The CDR3 sequence is 15 residues long. J gave up 8 bases and V 3 bases, and 10 bases lay outside the gene matches. Germline CDR1 reads SGHTA; CDR2 reads FQGNSA. The CDR3 is CASSLGTSAWDEQFF. The CDR3 DNA reads as TGTGCCAGCAGCTTGGGTACTAGCGCCTGGGATGAGCAGTTCTTC.

This chain joins TRBV14 and TRBJ1-1; no reliable D call. The CDR3 runs 13 residues. V was shortened by 4 bases and J by 5 bases, with 11 bases between the two germline ends. Germline V gene lookup returns CDR1 SGHDN and CDR2 FVKESK. The CDR3, as DNA: TGTGCCAGCAGCCGAGATCGGCGGACTGAAGCTTTCTTT. Encoded protein: CASSRDRRTEAFF.

The J gene is TRBJ2-2, the V gene TRBV28; 8 bases match TRBD1. V lost 10 bases to trimming and J lost 4 bases; unmatched junction nucleotides: 17. In germline, CDR1 is MDHEN, CDR2 SYDVKM. The CDR3 is 17 residues long. The CDR3 DNA sequence: TGTGCCACCCAAAAGGCGGGACAGGAGATTGTCACCGGGGAGCTGTTTTTT. This sequence encodes CATQKAGQEIVTGELFF.